The 17 T cell receptor beta chains in this list originate from one sample, sequenced in a study of T-cell memory formation after mild COVID-19. TCRdb reanalysed the 5' RACE reads using MiXCR and keeps one entry per CDR3 protein. The data contain nearly 110,000 distinct CDR3 sequences, 15% to 20% of them singletons. What was sequenced was PBMCs or a T cell subset sorted from them (not recorded which). All receptors derive from an adult woman who had mild COVID-19 (a few samples of this study predate the infection). Cell type and time point are not known.

This clonotype was observed a handful of times. DNA of the CDR3: TGTGCCAGCGCTCTAGGCAGTAGCTCCTACGAGCAGTACTTC. Translated: CASALGSSSYEQYF. The chain employs TRBV5-6 and TRBJ2-7; D unclear. Between the trimmed V and J ends, which lost 7 bases and 0 bases, there was a span of 14 bases. This CDR3 is built from 14 residues. CDR1 and CDR2 (germline): SGHDT, YYEEEE.

This clonotype was counted between two and nine times. The gene calls are TRBV11-2 and TRBJ2-3; perhaps D is TRBD1 or TRBD2 (6 bases each). In germline, CDR1 is SGHAT, CDR2 FQNNGV. Between the trimmed V and J ends, which lost 4 bases and 2 bases, there was a span of 22 bases. The CDR3 extends over 18 amino acids. CDR3 DNA sequence: TGTGCCAGCAGCTCCATTGGGGACTCGGACAGCTACACAGATACGCAGTATTTT. Translating gives CASSSIGDSDSYTDTQYF.

This clonotype was counted at least ten times. This rearrangement joins TRBV3-1 to TRBJ2-3; 8 nucleotides align to TRBD2. CDR3 length: 15 amino acids. V was pared by 1 base and J by 2 bases, with 2 bases of the junction left unmatched. CDR1 and CDR2 from the germline V gene are LGHDT and YNNKEL (reference sequence). DNA for the CDR3: TGTGCCAGCAGCCAAGGAGCGGGAGACACAGATACGCAGTATTTT. Protein sequence: CASSQGAGDTDTQYF.

CDR3 DNA: TGTGCCAGCAGCTTCCCGGGACTAGGTAAAACCGGGGAGCTGTTTTTT. Translated, it gives CASSFPGLGKTGELFF. This sequence joins TRBV11-2 and TRBJ2-2; 8 bases agree with TRBD2. The CDR3 is 16 amino acids. Germline V gene sequence: CDR1 SGHAT, CDR2 FQNNGV. V trimming: 3 bases; J trimming: 5 bases; junction bases outside the gene matches: 8.

This clonotype was detected only once. V and J are TRBV24-1 and TRBJ2-7, with D perhaps matching TRBD2 (6 bases). This CDR3 contains 15 residues. Germline V gives CDR1 KGHDR, CDR2 SFDVKD. The V end was cut by 3 bases, the J end by 0 bases, with 11 bases between. CDR3 DNA: TGTGCCACCAGTGATCCCGGACTACCCTCCTACGAGCAGTACTTC. This gives the protein CATSDPGLPSYEQYF.

This clonotype has more than one count but fewer than ten. This chain links TRBV29-1 with TRBJ2-7, with 7 bases matching TRBD1. Germline V gene sequence: CDR1 SQVTM, CDR2 ANQGSEA. J lost 1 base, V lost 3 bases, and 0 bases had no gene match. This CDR3 has 12 residues. CDR3 in DNA: TGCAGCGTTGAGGGACAGTCCTACGAGCAGTACTTC. It translates to CSVEGQSYEQYF.

This clonotype was detected ten times or more. The rearrangement links TRBV7-6 to TRBJ2-7; possibly TRBD1 for D (6 bases). Trimming shortened V by 5 bases and J by 3 bases, and 17 bases separated the two germline ends. In germline, CDR1 is SGHVS, CDR2 FNYEAQ. This CDR3 has 15 amino acids. CDR3 nucleotide sequence: TGTGCCAGCAGCCCCGACAGGACCGCTGTCTACGAGCAGTACTTC. Translating gives CASSPDRTAVYEQYF.

The chain carries TRBV20-1 and TRBJ1-2; D may be TRBD1 (6 bases). Germline CDR1 reads DFQATT; CDR2 reads SNEGSKA (reference sequence). CDR3 length equals 16 residues. Deletions cut 4 bases from V and 4 bases from J, with 22 bases between. CDR3 bases: TGCAGTGCTATAGGATCCCGGGACAAGGAATTCTATGGCTACACCTTC. Translating it yields CSAIGSRDKEFYGYTF.

In its sample, this clonotype was seen a few times. V is TRBV4-2 and J is TRBJ2-1, with D possibly being TRBD2 (5 bases). V gave up 0 bases and J gave up 7 bases, with 10 bases separating them. CDR3 length equals 14 residues. The germline gives CDR1 LGHNA, CDR2 YNFKEQ. In nucleotides, the CDR3 is TGTGCCAGCAGCCAAGAACGAGGAGGAAATGAGCAGTTCTTC. Residues: CASSQERGGNEQFF.

There are a few counts of this clonotype. The V and J genes are TRBV7-9 and TRBJ2-7; 9 bases are shared with TRBD2. CDR3 size: 16 residues. The junction had 8 bases not matched to a gene; V was cut back by 5 bases and J by 0 bases. CDR1 is SEHNR, CDR2 FQNEAQ, per germline (reference sequence). In DNA, the CDR3 is TGTGCCAGCAGCCCTCGACTAGCGGAAAACTCCTACGAGCAGTACTTC. It translates to CASSPRLAENSYEQYF.

The sample holds a few counts of this clonotype. This chain uses TRBV11-1 with TRBJ2-5; D is undetermined. The germline gives CDR1 SGHAT, CDR2 FQDESV (reference sequence). The CDR3 is 13 amino acids. V lost 5 bases to trimming and J lost 1 base, with 8 bases between them. CDR3: CASSLVPQETQYF. The CDR3 DNA reads TGTGCCAGCAGCCTGGTCCCCCAAGAGACCCAGTACTTC.

The chain employs TRBV5-1 and TRBJ2-2; no firm D call. The CDR3 has 16 residues. From germline, CDR1 is SGHRS and CDR2 YFSETQ. The V end lost 3 bases, the J end lost 0 bases, and 12 bases lay between the germline ends. The CDR3 sequence: CASSWVGPANTGELFF. For the CDR3, the DNA is TGCGCCAGCAGCTGGGTAGGGCCCGCGAACACCGGGGAGCTGTTTTTT.

The chain is built from TRBV4-3 and TRBJ2-2; 7 bases line up with TRBD1. The CDR3 is made up of 14 amino acids. The germline gives CDR1 LGHNA, CDR2 YSLEER. J lost 4 bases, V lost 3 bases, and 2 bases had no gene match. CDR3 sequence (DNA): TGCGCCAGCAGCCAGAGGGGGCGCACCGGGGAGCTGTTTTTT. Amino acid sequence: CASSQRGRTGELFF.

This clonotype was counted between two and nine times. This rearrangement joins TRBV7-6 to TRBJ2-3, with 8 bases matching TRBD1. The CDR3 has 15 residues. Germline assignment: CDR1 SGHVS and CDR2 FNYEAQ. Germline trimming cut 5 bases from V and 4 bases from J; bases unmatched to any gene: 8. The CDR3 DNA reads as TGTGCCAGCAGCGAACGGACAGGGCTGCCAGATACGCAGTATTTT. As protein: CASSERTGLPDTQYF.

A few counts support this clonotype. The chain links TRBV15 to TRBJ1-2, with D hard to call. Deletions cut 5 bases from V and 4 bases from J, with 11 bases between. The CDR3 is made up of 13 amino acids. Germline loops: CDR1 LNHNV, CDR2 YYDKDF (reference sequence). The CDR3 is CATSHRDTYGYTF. CDR3 nucleotides: TGTGCCACCAGCCACAGAGACACCTATGGCTACACCTTC.

In this sample, this clonotype turned up a few times. The chain joins TRBV5-5 to TRBJ2-7; tentatively, D is TRBD1 (6 bases). The CDR3 is 15 amino acids. V gave up 0 bases and J gave up 2 bases, with 12 bases separating them. Germline values: CDR1 SGHKS, CDR2 YYEKEE (reference sequence). CDR3 loop: CASSLAGVQTYEQYF. For the CDR3, the DNA is TGTGCCAGCAGCTTGGCAGGGGTCCAAACCTACGAGCAGTACTTC.

The chain employs TRBV11-2 and TRBJ2-7; 8 bases map to TRBD1. Germline V gene lookup returns CDR1 SGHAT and CDR2 FQNNGV. J lost 4 bases, V lost 5 bases, and 10 bases had no gene match. This CDR3 region has 15 residues. DNA for the CDR3: TGTGCCAGCAGCCCCGAAACAGGGGGTCTTTACGAGCAGTACTTC. Protein product: CASSPETGGLYEQYF.